This T cell receptor (beta chain) was documented in a study of cytomegalovirus exposure and HLA in healthy donors. Broader study findings: Common viral pathogens seemed, in a later analysis, to connect with several of the most significant clusters. Most TCRs appeared rarely, but some public TCRs recurred in many donors.

The PCR had 60 Vbeta and 13 Jbeta primers. The data were produced by immunoSEQ multiplex PCR, yet TCRdb's version contains in-frame clones alone and is incomplete. The table lists around 99,000 clones, about 77% of them singletons, with about 3.5% in the top ten. Germline lookup yields CDR1 MDHEN and CDR2 SYDVKM. This CDR3 spans 12 amino acids. The V end was cut by 3 bases, the J end by 7 bases, with 8 bases between. With regard to this clone: The antigen is not known.

The chain is built from TRBV28 and TRBJ2-3; no firm D call. Specimen: PBMCs. The sequence was obtained from a man aged 35 to 55 in good health and CMV-seronegative. The CDR3 DNA reads TGTGCCAGCAGTTTGGTGCGGTATACGCAGTATTTT. This translates into CASSLVRYTQYF.